The subject of this entry is one T cell receptor (beta chain). This CDR3 is built from 15 residues. V was pared by 2 bases and J by 2 bases, with 12 bases between. Germline CDR1 reads MDHEN; CDR2 reads SYDVKM. MiXCR was run by TCRdb on the RT-PCR reads, yielding one entry per CDR3 protein. Here the sample spans under 550,000 distinct CDR3 sequences, approximately 7.7% being singletons. These data belong to a study of response to subunit inactivated influenza vaccine. This chain uses TRBV28 with TRBJ1-2, with D tentatively TRBD1 (5 bases). The source material was PBMCs from blood, sampled less than 25 months after vaccination. This TCR derives from a man aged 50-75 years who received an inactivated influenza vaccine. The chain's CDR3 is CASSLAGRDNYGYTF. The CDR3 nucleotides read TGTGCCAGCAGTTTAGCGGGGAGGGACAACTATGGCTACACCTTC.